One sample yielded the 27 T cell receptor beta chains listed below, sequenced in a study of patients with pleural tuberculosis. Using its own MiXCR run on the reads, TCRdb lists one record per CDR3 protein. Altogether tens of thousands of distinct CDR3 sequences are present, 15% to 20% being singletons, with the ten largest covering 3.5%. Input material: peripheral blood. These receptors were taken from a human donor with pleural tuberculosis.

This clonotype was found many times. J is TRBJ2-7 and V is TRBV27; 14 bases are a match to TRBD2. V shed 6 bases, J shed 3 bases, and the junction held 7 bases outside the gene matches. CDR3 length: 16 amino acids. In germline, CDR1 is MNHEY, CDR2 SMNVEV (reference sequence). CDR3 sequence reads: CASRTSGRAGSYEQYF. CDR3 bases: TGTGCCAGCAGGACTAGCGGGAGGGCCGGAAGCTACGAGCAGTACTTC.

This clonotype was found many times. The chain recombines TRBV6-2 or TRBV6-3 with TRBJ2-2; D perhaps matches TRBD1 (6 bases). V lost 6 bases, J lost 6 bases, and 11 bases lay in between. The germline gives CDR1 MNHEY, CDR2 SVGEGT. The CDR3 totals 13 residues. The CDR3 here is CASSDRIAGELFF. The CDR3 DNA sequence: TGTGCCAGCAGCGACAGGATTGCCGGGGAGCTGTTTTTT.

This clonotype is categorized as medium-sized. Here the CDR3 reads CATRRWAEQYF. The CDR3 DNA sequence: TGTGCCACCAGGAGATGGGCCGAGCAGTACTTC. The rearrangement links TRBV28 to TRBJ2-7; the D is unclear. Germline lookup yields CDR1 MDHEN and CDR2 SYDVKM. The CDR3 is 11 amino acids. Trimming took off 10 bases at V and 6 bases at J, with 13 bases between the two ends.

In regard to this clonotype: A much larger clone sits a single nucleotide away, making a read error possible. The chain is built from TRBV13 and TRBJ1-1; D is uncertain. V lost 6 bases to trimming and J lost 6 bases, with 14 bases between them. Looked up from germline, CDR1 is PRHDT and CDR2 is FYEKMQ (reference sequence). The CDR3 consists of 13 residues. The CDR3, as DNA: TGTGCCAGCAGACAAGCAGGCGTCCCTGAAGCTTTCTTT. Translating it yields CASRQAGVPEAFF.

This clonotype was recorded at least ten times. V usage is TRBV7-2 and J usage is TRBJ2-1, with TRBD2 matching over 14 bases. The CDR3 is made up of 15 amino acids. The trim removed 5 bases at V and 6 bases at J, leaving 3 bases unmatched. Germline V gene sequence: CDR1 SGHTA, CDR2 FQGNSA. CDR3 region: CASSKTSGGANEQFF. The CDR3 region has the DNA TGTGCCAGCAGCAAGACTAGCGGGGGGGCCAATGAGCAGTTCTTC.

This clonotype was picked up many times. The gene calls are TRBV7-2 and TRBJ1-5; D unresolved. Trimming removed 1 base from V and 7 bases from J, with 14 bases in between. This CDR3 contains 15 residues. CDR1 is SGHTA and CDR2 is FQGNSA in the germline V gene. CDR3 protein: CASSLGRDYLQPQHF. CDR3 DNA: TGTGCCAGCAGCTTAGGGCGGGATTACCTCCAGCCCCAGCATTTT.

This clonotype was recorded at least ten times. This rearrangement joins TRBV29-1 to TRBJ1-2, with D perhaps matching TRBD1 (5 bases). Trimming took off 3 bases at V and 4 bases at J, with 12 bases between the two ends. CDR1 SQVTM and CDR2 ANQGSEA come from the germline V gene. The CDR3 extends over 13 amino acids. In DNA form, the CDR3 reads TGCAGCGTTGAGAGTTCGGGGGGCTATGGCTACACCTTC. Translated: CSVESSGGYGYTF.

This clonotype was seen a single time. V and J are TRBV6-1 and TRBJ2-1, with D possibly matching TRBD2 (5 bases). V lost 6 bases and J lost 1, with 10 bases in between. The V gene's germline CDR1 is MNHNS and CDR2 SASEGT. This CDR3 contains 14 residues. The CDR3 sequence is CASSLRGSYNEQFF. DNA of the CDR3: TGTGCCAGCAGCCTCAGAGGGTCCTACAATGAGCAGTTCTTC.

On this clonotype: Possible read error: a much larger clone is one base away. The rearrangement uses TRBV29-1 and TRBJ2-3; D is uncertain. Trimming removed 4 bases at V and 4 bases at J, with 9 bases between. The CDR3 sequence is 12 residues long. Germline CDR1 is SQVTM and CDR2 is ANQGSEA. CDR3: CSVALPADTQYF. As DNA, the CDR3 is TGCAGCGTTGCTCTCCCGGCAGATACGCAGTATTTT.

In this sample, this clonotype turned up many times. The chain couples TRBV2 to TRBJ2-5; D is perhaps TRBD2 (5 bases). There are 14 residues in the CDR3. Trimming cost V 5 bases and J 7 bases, with 17 bases left between them. Germline loops: CDR1 SNHLY, CDR2 FYNNEI. The CDR3 DNA is TGTGCCAGCAGTCGAGCCGACACTCGGGGGACCCAGTACTTC. This translates into CASSRADTRGTQYF. The full variable domain, with the rest looked up from reference TRBV2 and TRBJ2-5, is EPEVTQTPSHQVTQMGQEVILRCVPISNHLYFYWYRQILGQKVEFLVSFYNNEISEKSEIFDDQFSVERPDGSNFTLKIRSTKLEDSAMYFCASSRADTRGTQYFGPGTRLLVL.

This clonotype was found many times. The V gene is TRBV28, the J gene TRBJ1-2; TRBD1 matches 12 bases. CDR1 and CDR2 (germline): MDHEN, SYDVKM. The CDR3 runs 17 residues. Germline trimming cut 6 bases from V and 2 bases from J; bases unmatched to any gene: 10. CDR3 protein: CASRLPTGTGGNYGYTF. CDR3 bases: TGTGCCAGCAGGCTACCGACCGGGACAGGGGGCAACTATGGCTACACCTTC.

This clonotype is categorized as medium-sized. V and J are TRBV28 and TRBJ1-5; a weak D match, TRBD1 (5 bases). Germline CDR1 MDHEN, CDR2 SYDVKM. V was trimmed by 3 bases and J by 6 bases, leaving 12 bases between them. The CDR3 is made up of 14 amino acids. This CDR3 reads CASSLSQGSQPQHF. The CDR3 coding sequence is TGTGCCAGCAGTTTGTCCCAGGGAAGTCAGCCCCAGCATTTT.

This clonotype came up a few times. The germline gene is not matched at one end of the junction; a read error may be the cause. The genes are TRBV5-1 and TRBJ2-2; tentative D call: TRBD2 (5 bases). The germline CDR1 and CDR2 sequences are SGHRS and YFSETQ. CDR3 length: 16 residues. CDR3 coding DNA: TGCGCCAGCAGCTTGGTTTCGGGGTCGAACGCCGGGGAGCTGTTTTTT. This gives the protein CASSLVSGSNAGELFF.

The chain is built from TRBV14 and TRBJ2-7; 12 bases match TRBD2. J lost 2 bases, V lost 0 bases, and 5 bases had no gene match. Germline V lookup: CDR1 SGHDN, CDR2 FVKESK. This CDR3 is built from 17 residues. The CDR3 DNA follows: TGTGCCAGCAGCCAAGATCGGCTAGCGGGGGGGGCCTACGAGCAGTACTTC. This sequence encodes CASSQDRLAGGAYEQYF.

This clonotype was observed at least ten times. The CDR3 loop reads CASSYFRDVWVMNTEAFF. In DNA, the CDR3 is TGTGCCAGCAGCTATTTCCGGGACGTCTGGGTTATGAACACTGAAGCTTTCTTT. This sequence joins TRBV7-9 and TRBJ1-1; D may be TRBD1 (5 bases). CDR3 length: 18 residues. The V gene's germline CDR1 is SEHNR and CDR2 FQNEAQ (reference sequence). Trimming took off 4 bases at V and 0 bases at J, with 21 bases between the two ends.

This clonotype was recorded many times. The V gene is TRBV6-6, the J gene TRBJ2-1; D not resolved. CDR3 length equals 12 residues. Looked up from germline, CDR1 is MNHNY and CDR2 is SVGAGI (reference sequence). V lost 0 bases, J lost 8 bases, and 5 bases lay in between. The CDR3 DNA is TGTGCCAGCAGTTACTCGATGGATGAGCAGTTCTTC. Translating it yields CASSYSMDEQFF.

This clonotype has at least ten counts. The CDR3 loop is CASSQRPSGPYEQYF. The DNA for the CDR3 is TGTGCCAGCAGCCAAAGGCCTAGCGGTCCCTACGAGCAGTACTTC. V gene TRBV3-1 combines with J gene TRBJ2-7; TRBD2 aligns across 7 bases. The V gene end was trimmed by 2 bases and the J gene end by 2 bases; junction bases not matched to a gene: 6. The CDR3 covers 15 residues. The V gene's germline CDR1 is LGHDT and CDR2 YNNKEL (reference sequence).

This clonotype was counted ten times or more. The genes are TRBV29-1 and TRBJ1-1; D might be TRBD1 (5 bases). Per the germline V gene, CDR1 is SQVTM and CDR2 is ANQGSEA. The CDR3 length is 11 residues. The V and J ends lost 7 bases and 1 base respectively, with 7 bases between them. The CDR3 loop reads CSARENTEAFF. DNA of the CDR3: TGCAGCGCCAGGGAGAACACTGAAGCTTTCTTT.

This clonotype was observed at least ten times. The chain uses TRBV4-2 and TRBJ2-3, with 10 bases lining up with TRBD2. Germline CDR1 is LGHNA and CDR2 is YNFKEQ. V dropped 0 bases and J dropped 1; count of bases not matched to a gene: 1. This CDR3 has 16 amino acids. This CDR3 reads CASSQDLAGGTDTQYF. The CDR3 region has the DNA TGTGCCAGCAGCCAAGATCTAGCGGGGGGCACAGATACGCAGTATTTT.

A few counts support this clonotype. The genes are TRBV5-5 and TRBJ2-5; 10 nucleotides agree with TRBD2. Per the germline V gene, CDR1 is SGHKS and CDR2 is YYEKEE (reference sequence). The CDR3 has 14 amino acids. J was trimmed by 5 bases and V by 4 bases; bases with no gene match: 5. The CDR3 region is CASSLSGRRETQYF. CDR3 DNA: TGTGCCAGCAGCCTTAGCGGGAGGAGGGAGACCCAGTACTTC.

There are a few counts of this clonotype. A much larger clonotype is one base distant, so this may be a read error. V is TRBV12-3 or TRBV12-4 and J is TRBJ1-4; D is unclear. The CDR3 has 13 residues. The CDR3 bases are TGTGCCAGCAGACCGGACCTTAATGAAAAACTGCTTTTT. This gives the protein CASRPDLNEKLLF.

This clonotype appeared many times. The J gene is TRBJ1-6, the V gene TRBV28; 9 bases line up with TRBD1. Germline CDR1 MDHEN, CDR2 SYDVKM. Trimming took 7 bases from V and 8 from J; bases not matched to a gene: 12. This CDR3 region has 16 residues. The CDR3 DNA reads TGTGCCAGCACCGCCTATTCCGGGACAGGGTATTCACCCCTCCACTTT. Residues: CASTAYSGTGYSPLHF.

This clonotype came up many times. J is TRBJ2-5 and V is TRBV7-2; D uncertain. This CDR3 spans 14 amino acids. V was shortened by 5 bases and J by 5 bases, with 15 bases between the two germline ends. Per germline, CDR1 SGHTA and CDR2 FQGNSA. CDR3 amino acids: CTSSQDAVRETQYF. The CDR3 bases are TGTACCAGCAGCCAGGACGCGGTTCGGGAGACCCAGTACTTC. Variable domain in full (rest from reference TRBV7-2 and TRBJ2-5): GAGVSQSPSNKVTEKGKDVELRCDPISGHTALYWYRQSLGQGLEFLIYFQGNSAPDKSGLPSDRFSAERTGGSVSTLTIQRTQQEDSAVYLCTSSQDAVRETQYFGPGTRLLVL.

This clonotype was recorded a few times. The chain carries TRBV5-6 and TRBJ1-1; 8 nucleotides line up with TRBD1. The CDR3 covers 16 residues. Germline CDR1 and CDR2: SGHDT and YYEEEE. V gave up 3 bases and J gave up 1 base; unmatched junction bases: 8. The CDR3 nucleotides read TGTGCCAGCAGCTGGGGACAGGCAGCTCGGAACACTGAAGCTTTCTTT. Residues: CASSWGQAARNTEAFF.

In its sample, this clonotype was seen many times. The DNA for the CDR3 is TGCAGCGTTGAGGGGGGACGGGGTCCCACTGAAGCTTTCTTT. This codes for CSVEGGRGPTEAFF. V gene TRBV29-1 combines with J gene TRBJ1-1, with D possibly matching TRBD1 (5 bases). Trimming stripped 3 bases from V and 4 bases from J, with 15 bases between. Germline values: CDR1 SQVTM, CDR2 ANQGSEA. This CDR3 has 14 residues.

This clonotype was seen many times. The chain is built from TRBV6-1 and TRBJ2-1, with D possibly called TRBD1 or TRBD2 (6 bases each). The germline V gene encodes CDR1 MNHNS and CDR2 SASEGT. The CDR3 runs to 16 residues. Trimming shortened V by 4 bases and J by 9 bases, and 22 bases separated the two germline ends. The CDR3: CASSASRGPGLGEQFF. CDR3 DNA sequence: TGTGCCAGCAGTGCATCCCGGGGGCCCGGGCTAGGTGAGCAGTTCTTC.

This clonotype was picked up many times. The rearrangement uses TRBV5-1 and TRBJ2-7, with D perhaps matching TRBD1 or TRBD2 (6 bases each). V was clipped by 4 bases and J by 6 bases, with 14 bases between them. The germline V gene has CDR1 SGHRS and CDR2 YFSETQ. The length of the CDR3 is 13 residues. The CDR3 reads CASSPDGGLEQYF. CDR3 sequence (DNA): TGCGCCAGCAGCCCAGATGGGGGGCTCGAGCAGTACTTC.